The sequence of this TCR beta chain was determined in a study of T-cell memory formation after mild COVID-19. From the 5' RACE reads, TCRdb called clonotypes with MiXCR, one entry per CDR3 protein. The sample has roughly 300,000 distinct CDR3 sequences; less than 9.5% are singletons. This clonotype was detected only a few times. Germline lookup yields CDR1 SGHDT and CDR2 YYEEEE. The ends lost 7 bases at V and 4 bases at J; junction bases unmatched: 7. CDR3 length: 14 amino acids. The receptor was derived from a man aged 18 to 29 who had mild COVID-19 (a few samples of this study predate the infection). Cell type and time point are not known. The chain has TRBV5-6 and TRBJ1-2; 10 positions agree with TRBD1. Specimen: PBMCs or a T cell subset sorted from them (not recorded which). As DNA, the CDR3 is TGTGCCAGCGGGGACAGGGGATTGGGCTATGGCTACACCTTC. Translation: CASGDRGLGYGYTF.